The clone carrying this TCR beta chain was seen a handful of times. What it recognizes is unknown. The sample originates from a study of T cells after yellow fever vaccination. General study points: Overall, a small share of clonotypes was seen in both CD4 and CD8 compartments.

For TCR, cDNA came from 5'RACE template switching, which added a universal primer site and UMIs. TCRdb called the 5' RACE reads again in MiXCR, with one record for every CDR3 protein. The table includes 170,000 or so distinct CDR3 sequences, roughly a tenth detected once. V lost 5 bases and J lost 5, with 16 bases in between. CDR3 length: 15 amino acids. The V call is TRBV12-3 or TRBV12-4, the J call TRBJ1-5; D is unresolved. This sample comprised CD8+ T cells sorted from PBMCs, obtained 45 days after the yellow fever booster vaccination. The origin of this receptor is a man aged 18 to 30 who received the YFV17D yellow fever vaccine. CDR3 protein: CASSPPRSVDQPQHF. The DNA for the CDR3 is TGTGCCAGCAGTCCCCCACGCAGCGTTGATCAGCCCCAGCATTTT.